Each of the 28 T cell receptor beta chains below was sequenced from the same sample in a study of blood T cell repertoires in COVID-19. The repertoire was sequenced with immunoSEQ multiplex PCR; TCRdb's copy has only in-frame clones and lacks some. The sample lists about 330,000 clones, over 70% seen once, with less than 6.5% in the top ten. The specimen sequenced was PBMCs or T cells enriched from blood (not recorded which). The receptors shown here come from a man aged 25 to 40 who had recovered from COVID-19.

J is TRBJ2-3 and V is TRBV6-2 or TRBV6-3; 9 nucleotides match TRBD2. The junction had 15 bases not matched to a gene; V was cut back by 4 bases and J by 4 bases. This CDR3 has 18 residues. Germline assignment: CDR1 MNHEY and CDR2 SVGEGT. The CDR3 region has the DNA TGTGCCAGCAGTTCAATAATACTGGCGGGGGGGCCGGCAGATACGCAGTATTTT. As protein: CASSSIILAGGPADTQYF.

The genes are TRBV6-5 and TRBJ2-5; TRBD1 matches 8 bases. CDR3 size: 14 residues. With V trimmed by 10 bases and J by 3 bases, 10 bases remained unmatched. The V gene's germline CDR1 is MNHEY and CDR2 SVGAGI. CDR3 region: CATMTGAVKETQYF. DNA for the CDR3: TGTGCCACCATGACAGGGGCTGTAAAAGAGACCCAGTACTTC.

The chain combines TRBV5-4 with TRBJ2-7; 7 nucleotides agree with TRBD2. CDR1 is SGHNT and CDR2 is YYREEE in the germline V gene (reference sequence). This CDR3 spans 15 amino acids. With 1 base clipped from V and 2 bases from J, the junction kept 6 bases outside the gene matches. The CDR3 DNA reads TGTGCCAGCAGCTTGACTAGCGCCAAGACCTACGAGCAGTACTTC. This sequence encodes CASSLTSAKTYEQYF. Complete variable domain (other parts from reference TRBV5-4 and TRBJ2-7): ETGVTQSPTHLIKTRGQQVTLRCSSQSGHNTVSWYQQALGQGPQFIFQYYREEENGRGNFPPRFSGLQFPNYSSELNVNALELDDSALYLCASSLTSAKTYEQYFGPGTRLTVT.

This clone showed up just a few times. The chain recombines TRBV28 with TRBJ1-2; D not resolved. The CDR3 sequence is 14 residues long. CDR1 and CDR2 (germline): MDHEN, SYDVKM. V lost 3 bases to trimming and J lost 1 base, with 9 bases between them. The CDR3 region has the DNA TGTGCCAGCAGTTTGTCTATAATTAACTATGGCTACACCTTC. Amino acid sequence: CASSLSIINYGYTF.

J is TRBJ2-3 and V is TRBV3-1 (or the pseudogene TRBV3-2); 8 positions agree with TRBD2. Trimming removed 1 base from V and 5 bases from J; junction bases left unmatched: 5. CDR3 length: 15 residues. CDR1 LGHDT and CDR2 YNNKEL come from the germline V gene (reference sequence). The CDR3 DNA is TGTGCCAGCAGCCAAGGGCGACTAGCGAGAGATACGCAGTATTTT. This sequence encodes CASSQGRLARDTQYF.

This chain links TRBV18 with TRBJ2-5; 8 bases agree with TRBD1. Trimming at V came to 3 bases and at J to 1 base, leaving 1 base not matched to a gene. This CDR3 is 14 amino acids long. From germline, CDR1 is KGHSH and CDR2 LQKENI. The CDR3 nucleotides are TGTGCCAGCTCACCGGGACAGGCCCAAGAGACCCAGTACTTC. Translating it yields CASSPGQAQETQYF. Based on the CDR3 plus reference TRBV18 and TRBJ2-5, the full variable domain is NAGVMQNPRHLVRRRGQEARLRCSPMKGHSHVYWYRQLPEEGLKFMVYLQKENIIDESGMPKERFSAEFPKEGPSILRIQQVVRGDSAAYFCASSPGQAQETQYFGPGTRLLVL.

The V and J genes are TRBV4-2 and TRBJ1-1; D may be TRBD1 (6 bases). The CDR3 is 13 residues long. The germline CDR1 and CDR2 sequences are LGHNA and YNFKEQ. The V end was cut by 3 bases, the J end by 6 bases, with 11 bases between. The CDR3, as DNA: TGTGCCAGCAGCCAGGAACAGGGCTCTGAAGCTTTCTTT. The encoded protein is CASSQEQGSEAFF.

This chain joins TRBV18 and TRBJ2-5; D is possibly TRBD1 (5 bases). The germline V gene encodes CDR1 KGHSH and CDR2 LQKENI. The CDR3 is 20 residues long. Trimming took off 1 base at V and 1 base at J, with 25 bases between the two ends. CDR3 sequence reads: CASSPRRVGRDGRAQETQYF. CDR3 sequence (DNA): TGTGCCAGCTCACCACGCCGTGTCGGACGCGACGGCAGGGCCCAAGAGACCCAGTACTTC.

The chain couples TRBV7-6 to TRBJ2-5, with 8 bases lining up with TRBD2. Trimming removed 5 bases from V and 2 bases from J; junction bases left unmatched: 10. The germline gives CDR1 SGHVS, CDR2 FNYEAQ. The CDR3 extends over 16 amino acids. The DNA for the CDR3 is TGTGCCAGCAGCACCAACACGGGACTAGAACAAGAGACCCAGTACTTC. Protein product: CASSTNTGLEQETQYF.

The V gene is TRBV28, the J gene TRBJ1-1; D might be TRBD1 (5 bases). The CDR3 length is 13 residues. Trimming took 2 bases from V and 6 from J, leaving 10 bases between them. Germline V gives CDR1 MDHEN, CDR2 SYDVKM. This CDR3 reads CASSLQGGAEAFF. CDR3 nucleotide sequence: TGTGCCAGCAGTTTACAGGGTGGCGCTGAAGCTTTCTTT.

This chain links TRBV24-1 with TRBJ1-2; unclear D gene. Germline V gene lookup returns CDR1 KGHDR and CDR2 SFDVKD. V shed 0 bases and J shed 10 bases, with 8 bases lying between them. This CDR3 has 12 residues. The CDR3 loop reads CATSDLGRLYTF. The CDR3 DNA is TGTGCCACCAGTGATTTGGGCAGGCTCTACACCTTC.

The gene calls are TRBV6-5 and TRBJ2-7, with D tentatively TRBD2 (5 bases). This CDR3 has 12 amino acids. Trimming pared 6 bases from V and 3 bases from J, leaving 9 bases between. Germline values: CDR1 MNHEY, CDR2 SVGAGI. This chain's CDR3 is CASRTRGYEQYF. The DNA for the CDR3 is TGTGCCAGCAGGACCCGGGGCTACGAGCAGTACTTC.

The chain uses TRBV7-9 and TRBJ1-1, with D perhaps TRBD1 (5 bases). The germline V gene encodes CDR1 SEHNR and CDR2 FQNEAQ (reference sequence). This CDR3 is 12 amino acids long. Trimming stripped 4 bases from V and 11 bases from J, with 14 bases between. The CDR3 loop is CASSSTGSYAFF. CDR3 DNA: TGTGCCAGCAGCTCAACAGGATCATACGCTTTCTTT.

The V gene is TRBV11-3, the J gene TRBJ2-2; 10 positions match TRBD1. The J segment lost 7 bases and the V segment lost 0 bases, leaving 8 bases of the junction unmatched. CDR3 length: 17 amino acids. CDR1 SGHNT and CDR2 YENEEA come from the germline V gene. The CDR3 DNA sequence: TGTGCCAGCAGCTTAGACGGGACAGGGGTACCTAGCGGGGAGCTGTTTTTT. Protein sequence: CASSLDGTGVPSGELFF. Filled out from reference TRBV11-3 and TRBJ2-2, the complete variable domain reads EAGVVQSPRYKIIEKKQPVAFWCNPISGHNTLYWYLQNLGQGPELLIRYENEEAVDDSQLPKDRFSAERLKGVDSTLKIQPAELGDSAVYLCASSLDGTGVPSGELFFGEGSRLTVL.

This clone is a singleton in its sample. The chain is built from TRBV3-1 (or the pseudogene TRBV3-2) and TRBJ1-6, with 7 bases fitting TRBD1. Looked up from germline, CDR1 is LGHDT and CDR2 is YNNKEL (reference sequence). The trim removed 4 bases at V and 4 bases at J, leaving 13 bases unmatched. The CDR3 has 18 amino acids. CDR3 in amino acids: CASSLRTGEGVYNSPLHF. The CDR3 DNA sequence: TGTGCCAGCAGCCTCCGGACAGGCGAAGGGGTTTATAATTCACCCCTCCACTTT.

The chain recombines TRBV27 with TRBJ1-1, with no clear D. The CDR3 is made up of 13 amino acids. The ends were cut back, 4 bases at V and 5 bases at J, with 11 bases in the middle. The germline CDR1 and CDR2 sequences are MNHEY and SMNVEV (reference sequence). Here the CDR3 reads CASSSYTETEAFF. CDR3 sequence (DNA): TGTGCCAGCAGTTCCTATACAGAGACTGAAGCTTTCTTT.

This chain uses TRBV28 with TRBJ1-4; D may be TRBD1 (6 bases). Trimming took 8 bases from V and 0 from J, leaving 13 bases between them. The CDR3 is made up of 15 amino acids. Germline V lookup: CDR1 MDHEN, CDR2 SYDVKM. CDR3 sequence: CASRTGPATNEKLFF. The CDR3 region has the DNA TGTGCCAGCCGTACAGGGCCCGCAACTAATGAAAAACTGTTTTTT.

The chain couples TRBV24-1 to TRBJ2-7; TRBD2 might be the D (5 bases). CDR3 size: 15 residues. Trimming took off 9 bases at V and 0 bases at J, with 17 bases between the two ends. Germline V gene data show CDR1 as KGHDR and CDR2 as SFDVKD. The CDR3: CATLIGETCSYEQYF. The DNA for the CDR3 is TGTGCCACCTTAATCGGGGAAACCTGCTCCTACGAGCAGTACTTC.

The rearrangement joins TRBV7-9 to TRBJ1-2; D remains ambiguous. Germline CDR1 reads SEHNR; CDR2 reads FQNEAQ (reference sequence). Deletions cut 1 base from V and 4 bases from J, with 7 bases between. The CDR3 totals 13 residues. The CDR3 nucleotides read TGTGCCAGCAGCTTAGGGGAGGCCTATGGCTACACCTTC. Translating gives CASSLGEAYGYTF.

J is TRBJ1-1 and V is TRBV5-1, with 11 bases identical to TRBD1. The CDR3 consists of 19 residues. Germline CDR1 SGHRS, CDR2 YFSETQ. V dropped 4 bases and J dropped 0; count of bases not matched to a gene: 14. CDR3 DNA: TGCGCCAGCAGCCTCGAGGGAGGGACAGGGGGACCCATGAACACTGAAGCTTTCTTT. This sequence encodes CASSLEGGTGGPMNTEAFF.

The CDR3 nucleotides are TGTGCCAGCAGTTTCTCGACAGGGGGCATCACAGATACGCAGTATTTT. Protein: CASSFSTGGITDTQYF. This rearrangement joins TRBV28 to TRBJ2-3; TRBD1 matches 10 bases. Losses at the gene ends were 3 bases for V and 2 bases for J; bases not matched to a gene: 5. The CDR3 length is 16 residues. In germline, CDR1 is MDHEN, CDR2 SYDVKM.

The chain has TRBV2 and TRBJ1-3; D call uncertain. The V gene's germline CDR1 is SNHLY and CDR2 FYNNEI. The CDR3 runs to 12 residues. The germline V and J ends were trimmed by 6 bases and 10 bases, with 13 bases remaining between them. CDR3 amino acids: CASSPGVVTIYF. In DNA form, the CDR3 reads TGTGCCAGCAGCCCCGGAGTTGTTACCATATATTTT.

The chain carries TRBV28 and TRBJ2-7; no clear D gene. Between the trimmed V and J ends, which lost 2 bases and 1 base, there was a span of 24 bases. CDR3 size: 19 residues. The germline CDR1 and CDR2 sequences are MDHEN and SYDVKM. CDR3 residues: CASSLKAPMISFRSYEQYF. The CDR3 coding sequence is TGTGCCAGCAGTTTAAAGGCCCCCATGATTAGCTTCCGGTCCTACGAGCAGTACTTC.

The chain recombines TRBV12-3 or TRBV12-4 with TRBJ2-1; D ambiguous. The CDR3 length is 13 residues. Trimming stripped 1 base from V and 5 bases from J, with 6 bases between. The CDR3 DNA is TGTGCCAGCAGTTTAGGCAGGCACAATGAGCAGTTCTTC. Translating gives CASSLGRHNEQFF.

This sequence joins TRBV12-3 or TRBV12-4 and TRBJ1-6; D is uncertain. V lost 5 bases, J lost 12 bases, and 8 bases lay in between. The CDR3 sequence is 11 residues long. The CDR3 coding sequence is TGTGCCAGCAGTCTCCGGGGACCCCTCCACTTT. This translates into CASSLRGPLHF.

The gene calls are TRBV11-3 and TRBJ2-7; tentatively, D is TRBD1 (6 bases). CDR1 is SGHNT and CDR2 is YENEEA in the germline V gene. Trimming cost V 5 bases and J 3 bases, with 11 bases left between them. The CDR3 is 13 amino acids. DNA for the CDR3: TGTGCCAGCAGCCAGGGACACTTCTACGAGCAGTACTTC. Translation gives CASSQGHFYEQYF.

The CDR3 DNA reads as TGTGCCAGTAGTATCTTTGGACAGGGGGCTTACGAGCAGTACTTC. Translating it yields CASSIFGQGAYEQYF. The V call is TRBV19, the J call TRBJ2-7; 11 bases line up with TRBD1. The CDR3 covers 15 residues. Germline lookup yields CDR1 LNHDA and CDR2 SQIVND (reference sequence). Trimming removed 3 bases from V and 4 bases from J; junction bases left unmatched: 5.

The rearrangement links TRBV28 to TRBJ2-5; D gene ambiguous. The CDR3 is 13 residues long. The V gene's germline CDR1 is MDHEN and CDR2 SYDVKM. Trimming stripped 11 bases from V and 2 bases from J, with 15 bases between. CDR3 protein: CASRELPQETQYF. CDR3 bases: TGTGCCTCACGAGAACTTCCTCAAGAGACCCAGTACTTC.